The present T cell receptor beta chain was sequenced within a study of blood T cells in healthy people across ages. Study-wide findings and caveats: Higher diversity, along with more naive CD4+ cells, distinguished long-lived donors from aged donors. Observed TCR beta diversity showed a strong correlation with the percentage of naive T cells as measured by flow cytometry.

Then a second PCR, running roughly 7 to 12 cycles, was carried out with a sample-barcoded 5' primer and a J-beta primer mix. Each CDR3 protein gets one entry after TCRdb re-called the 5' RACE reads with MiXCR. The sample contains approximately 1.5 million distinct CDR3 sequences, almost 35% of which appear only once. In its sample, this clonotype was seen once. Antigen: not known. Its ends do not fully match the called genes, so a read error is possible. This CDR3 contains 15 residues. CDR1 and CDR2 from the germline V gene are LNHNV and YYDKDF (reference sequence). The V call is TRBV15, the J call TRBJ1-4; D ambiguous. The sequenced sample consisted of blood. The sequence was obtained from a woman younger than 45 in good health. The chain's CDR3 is CAASMVKGSYEKLFF. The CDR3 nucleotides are TGTGCCGCCAGCATGGTCAAGGGTTCTTATGAAAAACTGTTTTTT.